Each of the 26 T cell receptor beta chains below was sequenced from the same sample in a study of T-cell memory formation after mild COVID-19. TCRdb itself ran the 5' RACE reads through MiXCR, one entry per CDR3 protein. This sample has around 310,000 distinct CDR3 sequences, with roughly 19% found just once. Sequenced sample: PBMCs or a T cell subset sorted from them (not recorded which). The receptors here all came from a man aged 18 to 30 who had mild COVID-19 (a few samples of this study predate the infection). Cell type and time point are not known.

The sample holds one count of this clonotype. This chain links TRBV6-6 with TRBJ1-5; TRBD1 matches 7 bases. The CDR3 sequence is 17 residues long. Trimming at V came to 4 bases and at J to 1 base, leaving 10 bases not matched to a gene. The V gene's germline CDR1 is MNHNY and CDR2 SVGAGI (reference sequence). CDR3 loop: CASSSIVRQGSNQPQHF. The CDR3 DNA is TGTGCCAGCAGTTCCATTGTCCGACAGGGAAGCAATCAGCCCCAGCATTTT.

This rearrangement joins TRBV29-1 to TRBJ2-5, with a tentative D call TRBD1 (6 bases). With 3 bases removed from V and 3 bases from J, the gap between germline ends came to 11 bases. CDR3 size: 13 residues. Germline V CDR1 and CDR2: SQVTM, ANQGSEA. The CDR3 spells CSVDGGDKETQYF. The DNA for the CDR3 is TGCAGCGTTGATGGTGGGGACAAAGAGACCCAGTACTTC.

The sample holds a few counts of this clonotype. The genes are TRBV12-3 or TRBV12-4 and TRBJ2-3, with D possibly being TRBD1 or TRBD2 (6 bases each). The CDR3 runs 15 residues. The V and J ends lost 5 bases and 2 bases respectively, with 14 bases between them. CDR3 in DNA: TGTGCCAGCAGTATCTACAGGGAGGACACAGATACGCAGTATTTT. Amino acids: CASSIYREDTDTQYF.

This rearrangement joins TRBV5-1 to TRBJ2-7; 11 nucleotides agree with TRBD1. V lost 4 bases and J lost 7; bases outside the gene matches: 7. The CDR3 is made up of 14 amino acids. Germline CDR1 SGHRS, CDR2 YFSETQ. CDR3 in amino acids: CASSPGQGAEEQYF. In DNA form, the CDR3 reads TGCGCCAGCAGCCCCGGACAGGGGGCAGAGGAGCAGTACTTC.

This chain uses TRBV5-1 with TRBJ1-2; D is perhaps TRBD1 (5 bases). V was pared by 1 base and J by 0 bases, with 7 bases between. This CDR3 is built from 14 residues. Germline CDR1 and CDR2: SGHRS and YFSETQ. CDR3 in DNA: TGCGCCAGCAGCTTGTCAGGGCCTAACTATGGCTACACCTTC. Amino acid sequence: CASSLSGPNYGYTF. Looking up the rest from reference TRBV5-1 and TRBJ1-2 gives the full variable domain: KAGVTQTPRYLIKTRGQQVTLSCSPISGHRSVSWYQQTPGQGLQFLFEYFSETQRNKGNFPGRFSGRQFSNSRSEMNVSTLELGDSALYLCASSLSGPNYGYTFGSGTRLTVV.

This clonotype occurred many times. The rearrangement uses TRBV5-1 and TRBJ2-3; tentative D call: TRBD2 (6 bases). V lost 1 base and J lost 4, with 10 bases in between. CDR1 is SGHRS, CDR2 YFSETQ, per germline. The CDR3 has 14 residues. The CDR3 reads CASSLRGTPDTQYF. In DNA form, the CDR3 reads TGCGCCAGCAGCTTGCGGGGGACCCCAGATACGCAGTATTTT.

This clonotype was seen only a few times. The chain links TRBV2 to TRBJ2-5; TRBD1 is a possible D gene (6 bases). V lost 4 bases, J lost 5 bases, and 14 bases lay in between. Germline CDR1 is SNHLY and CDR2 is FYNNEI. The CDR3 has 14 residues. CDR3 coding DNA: TGTGCCAGCAGTGCCCACAGGGATTGGGAGACCCAGTACTTC. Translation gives CASSAHRDWETQYF. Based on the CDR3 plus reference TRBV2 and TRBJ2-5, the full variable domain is EPEVTQTPSHQVTQMGQEVILRCVPISNHLYFYWYRQILGQKVEFLVSFYNNEISEKSEIFDDQFSVERPDGSNFTLKIRSTKLEDSAMYFCASSAHRDWETQYFGPGTRLLVL.

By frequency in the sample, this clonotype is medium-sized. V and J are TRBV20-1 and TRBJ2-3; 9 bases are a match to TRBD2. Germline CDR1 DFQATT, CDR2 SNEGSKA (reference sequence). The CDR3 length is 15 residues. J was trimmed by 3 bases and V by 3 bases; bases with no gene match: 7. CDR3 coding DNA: TGCAGTGCTAGCCAAAGAACTAGCGGGACAGATACGCAGTATTTT. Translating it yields CSASQRTSGTDTQYF.

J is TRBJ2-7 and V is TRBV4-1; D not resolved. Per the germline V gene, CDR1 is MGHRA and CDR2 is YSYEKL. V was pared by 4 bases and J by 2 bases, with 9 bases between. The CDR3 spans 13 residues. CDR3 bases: TGCGCCAGCAGCCTCGGGCTAGCCTACGAGCAGTACGTC. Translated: CASSLGLAYEQYV.

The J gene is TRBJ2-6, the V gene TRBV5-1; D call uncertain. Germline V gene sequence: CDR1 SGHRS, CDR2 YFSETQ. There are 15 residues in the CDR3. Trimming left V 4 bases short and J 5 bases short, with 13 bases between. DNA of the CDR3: TGCGCCAGCAGCCTGGAGCAGGCTAGGGCCAACGTCCTGACTTTC. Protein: CASSLEQARANVLTF.

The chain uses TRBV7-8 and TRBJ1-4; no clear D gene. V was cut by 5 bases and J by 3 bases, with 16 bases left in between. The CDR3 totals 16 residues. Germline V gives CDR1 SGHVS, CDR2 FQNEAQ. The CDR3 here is CASSPNIQSANEKLFF. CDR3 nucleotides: TGTGCCAGCAGCCCCAATATCCAGTCGGCTAATGAAAAACTGTTTTTT. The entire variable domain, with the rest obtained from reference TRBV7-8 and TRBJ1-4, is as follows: GAGVSQSPRYKVAKRGQDVALRCDPISGHVSLFWYQQALGQGPEFLTYFQNEAQLDKSGLPSDRFFAERPEGSVSTLKIQRTQQEDSAVYLCASSPNIQSANEKLFFGSGTQLSVL.

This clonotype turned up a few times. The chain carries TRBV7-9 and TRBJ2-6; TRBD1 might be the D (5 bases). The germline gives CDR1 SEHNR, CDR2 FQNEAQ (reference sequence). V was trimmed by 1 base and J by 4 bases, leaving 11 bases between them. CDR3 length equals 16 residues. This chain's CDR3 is CASSLVAGSGANVLTF. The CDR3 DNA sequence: TGTGCCAGCAGCTTAGTCGCAGGGTCCGGGGCCAACGTCCTGACTTTC.

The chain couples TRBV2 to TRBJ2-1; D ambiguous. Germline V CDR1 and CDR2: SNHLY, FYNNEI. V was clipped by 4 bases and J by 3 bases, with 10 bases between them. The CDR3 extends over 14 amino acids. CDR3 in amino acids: CASSVRPLYNEQFF. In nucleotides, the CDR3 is TGTGCCAGCAGTGTTCGACCCCTCTACAATGAGCAGTTCTTC.

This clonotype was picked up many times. The CDR3 protein is CSARDPRGGYNEQFF. In DNA form, the CDR3 reads TGCAGTGCTAGAGATCCTCGCGGGGGGTACAATGAGCAGTTCTTC. V gene TRBV20-1 combines with J gene TRBJ2-1; 8 nucleotides match TRBD2. Trimming removed 0 bases from V and 4 bases from J; junction bases left unmatched: 5. From germline, CDR1 is DFQATT and CDR2 SNEGSKA (reference sequence). The CDR3 runs 15 residues.

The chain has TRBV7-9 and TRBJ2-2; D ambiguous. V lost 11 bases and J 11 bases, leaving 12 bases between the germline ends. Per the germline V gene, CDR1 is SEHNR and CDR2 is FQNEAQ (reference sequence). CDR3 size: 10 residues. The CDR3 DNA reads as TGTGCCTACATGCCCCACGAGCTGTTTTTT. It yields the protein CAYMPHELFF.

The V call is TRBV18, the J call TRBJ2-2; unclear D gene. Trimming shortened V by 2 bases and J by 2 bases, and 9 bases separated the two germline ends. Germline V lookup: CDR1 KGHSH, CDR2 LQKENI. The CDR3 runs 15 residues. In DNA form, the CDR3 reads TGTGCCAGCTCACCAACCCCCACAAACACCGGGGAGCTGTTTTTT. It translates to CASSPTPTNTGELFF.

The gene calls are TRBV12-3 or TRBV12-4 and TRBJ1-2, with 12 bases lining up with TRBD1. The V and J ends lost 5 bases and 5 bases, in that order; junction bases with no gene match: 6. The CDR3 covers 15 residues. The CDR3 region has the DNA TGTGCCAGCAGTGCCCGGGACAGGGGGCCGTATGGCTACACCTTC. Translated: CASSARDRGPYGYTF.

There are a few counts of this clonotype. This CDR3 is CASSHRGGVWEKLFF. The CDR3 DNA follows: TGTGCCAGCAGCCATCGCGGGGGCGTCTGGGAAAAACTGTTTTTT. The chain couples TRBV13 to TRBJ1-4, with D possibly being TRBD1 (6 bases). Trimming left V 5 bases short and J 8 bases short, with 18 bases between. Germline loops: CDR1 PRHDT, CDR2 FYEKMQ (reference sequence). CDR3 length equals 15 residues.

Here the CDR3 reads CAISNGGIYNEQFF. CDR3 bases: TGTGCCATCAGCAACGGGGGGATCTACAATGAGCAGTTCTTC. The chain carries TRBV10-3 and TRBJ2-1; 7 nucleotides match TRBD2. Germline loops: CDR1 ENHRY, CDR2 SYGVKD. CDR3 length: 14 residues. V gave up 6 bases and J gave up 3 bases; unmatched junction bases: 5.

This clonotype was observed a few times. In DNA form, the CDR3 reads TGTGCCAGCAGTCCCGGGACAGGGATCCCCTACAATGAGCAGTTCTTC. It is translated as CASSPGTGIPYNEQFF. This chain connects TRBV6-2 or TRBV6-3 to TRBJ2-1; 9 bases map to TRBD1. Germline trimming cut 5 bases from V and 2 bases from J; bases unmatched to any gene: 7. The CDR3 covers 16 residues. Germline V lookup: CDR1 MNHEY, CDR2 SVGEGT.

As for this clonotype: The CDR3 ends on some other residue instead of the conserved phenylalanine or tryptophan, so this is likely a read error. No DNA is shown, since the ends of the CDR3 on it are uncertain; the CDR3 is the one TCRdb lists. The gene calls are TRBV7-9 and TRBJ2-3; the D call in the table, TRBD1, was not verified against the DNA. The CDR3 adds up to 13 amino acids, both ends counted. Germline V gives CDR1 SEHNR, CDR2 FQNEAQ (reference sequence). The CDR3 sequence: CASSSKGTVGGGV.

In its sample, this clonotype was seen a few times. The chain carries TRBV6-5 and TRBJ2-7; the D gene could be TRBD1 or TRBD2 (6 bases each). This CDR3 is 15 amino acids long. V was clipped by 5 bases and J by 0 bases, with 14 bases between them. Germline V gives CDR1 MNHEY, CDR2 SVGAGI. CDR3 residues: CASSPGGESSYEQYF. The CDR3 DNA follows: TGTGCCAGCAGTCCCGGGGGCGAGAGCTCCTACGAGCAGTACTTC.

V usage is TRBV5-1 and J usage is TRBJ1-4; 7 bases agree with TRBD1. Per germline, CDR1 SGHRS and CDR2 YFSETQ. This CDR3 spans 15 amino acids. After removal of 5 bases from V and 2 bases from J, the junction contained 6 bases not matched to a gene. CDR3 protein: CASSVQGRTNEKLFF. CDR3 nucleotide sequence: TGCGCCAGCAGTGTACAGGGGAGGACTAATGAAAAACTGTTTTTT.

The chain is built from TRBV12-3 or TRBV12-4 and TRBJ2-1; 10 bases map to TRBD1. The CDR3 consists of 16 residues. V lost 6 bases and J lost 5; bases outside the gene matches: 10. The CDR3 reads CASSLSGTGVNNEQFF. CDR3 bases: TGTGCCAGCAGCCTTTCCGGGACAGGGGTTAACAATGAGCAGTTCTTC.

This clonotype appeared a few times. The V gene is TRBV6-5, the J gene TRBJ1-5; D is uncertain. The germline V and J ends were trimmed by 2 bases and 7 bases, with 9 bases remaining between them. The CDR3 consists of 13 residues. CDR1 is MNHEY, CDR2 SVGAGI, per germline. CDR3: CASSYTEKQPQHF. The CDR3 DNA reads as TGTGCCAGCAGTTACACCGAAAAACAGCCCCAGCATTTT.

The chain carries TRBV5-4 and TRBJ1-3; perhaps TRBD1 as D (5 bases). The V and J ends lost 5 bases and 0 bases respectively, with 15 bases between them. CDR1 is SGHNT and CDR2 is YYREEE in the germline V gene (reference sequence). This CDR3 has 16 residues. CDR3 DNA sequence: TGTGCCAGCAGTCCAGACAGTCTGAGCTCTGGAAACACCATATATTTT. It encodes CASSPDSLSSGNTIYF. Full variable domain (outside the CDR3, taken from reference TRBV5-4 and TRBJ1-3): ETGVTQSPTHLIKTRGQQVTLRCSSQSGHNTVSWYQQALGQGPQFIFQYYREEENGRGNFPPRFSGLQFPNYSSELNVNALELDDSALYLCASSPDSLSSGNTIYFGEGSWLTVV.